This entry lists 18 T cell receptor beta chains sequenced from one sample in a study of T cell changes during pregnancy in multiple sclerosis. TCRdb's table, derived via immunoSEQ multiplex PCR, lists solely in-frame clones and lacks some. The sample lists approximately 88,000 clones; around 94% were seen once. The sample in question was peripheral blood, obtained in the third trimester of pregnancy. The receptor set was obtained from a female donor with multiple sclerosis, enrolled in a pregnancy study.

The chain carries TRBV4-2 and TRBJ1-1; possibly TRBD1 for D (6 bases). The V end lost 2 bases, the J end lost 1 base, and 20 bases lay between the germline ends. The CDR3 is 18 amino acids. Germline values: CDR1 LGHNA, CDR2 YNFKEQ. The CDR3 protein is CASSQFFRMDSKNTEAFF. The DNA of the CDR3 is TGTGCCAGCAGCCAATTCTTCAGGATGGACAGCAAGAACACTGAAGCTTTCTTT.

V is TRBV18 and J is TRBJ1-1; no firm D call. Trimming shortened V by 3 bases and J by 0 bases, and 11 bases separated the two germline ends. The V gene's germline CDR1 is KGHSH and CDR2 LQKENI. This CDR3 region has 15 residues. The CDR3 region is CASSPRESMNTEAFF. Here the CDR3 DNA reads TGTGCCAGCTCACCTAGGGAGAGCATGAACACTGAAGCTTTCTTT.

The CDR3, as DNA: TGTGCCACCGCGGGACGGATGAACACTGAAGCTTTCTTT. Its protein is CATAGRMNTEAFF. The rearrangement uses TRBV15 and TRBJ1-1, with a possible D match to TRBD1 (5 bases). This CDR3 comprises 13 residues. Germline CDR1 is LNHNV and CDR2 is YYDKDF (reference sequence). V lost 8 bases to trimming and J lost 0 bases, with 10 bases between them.

The chain employs TRBV9 and TRBJ2-7; tentatively, D is TRBD1 (6 bases). The CDR3 totals 14 residues. Germline lookup yields CDR1 SGDLS and CDR2 YYNGEE. V was cut by 0 bases and J by 3 bases, with 10 bases left in between. In DNA, the CDR3 is TGTGCCAGCAGCGTAGAGGACAGACACTACGAGCAGTACTTC. It encodes CASSVEDRHYEQYF.

To note about this clone: Being one base from a much bigger clone, this may be a read error. The chain has TRBV6-5 and TRBJ2-7; 8 bases agree with TRBD1. Trimming removed 0 bases from V and 3 bases from J; junction bases left unmatched: 1. Germline values: CDR1 MNHEY, CDR2 SVGAGI. CDR3 length: 14 residues. The CDR3 DNA reads as TGTGCCAGCAGTTACTCTACAGGGGGCTACGAGCAGTACTTC. It is translated as CASSYSTGGYEQYF.

The V and J genes are TRBV5-4 and TRBJ2-3; TRBD2 might be the D (6 bases). This CDR3 is built from 13 residues. V was trimmed by 4 bases and J by 6 bases, leaving 12 bases between them. The germline V gene encodes CDR1 SGHNT and CDR2 YYREEE (reference sequence). CDR3 loop: CASSAGSMDTQYF. The CDR3 DNA follows: TGTGCCAGCAGCGCCGGGAGTATGGATACGCAGTATTTT.

The gene calls are TRBV30 and TRBJ1-2; tentatively, D is TRBD1 (6 bases). CDR3 length: 14 residues. V lost 5 bases and J lost 6, with 19 bases in between. Germline loops: CDR1 GTSNPN, CDR2 SVGIG (reference sequence). CDR3 in amino acids: CAWSTYREYDGYTF. The CDR3 DNA sequence: TGTGCCTGGTCCACCTACAGGGAATACGATGGCTACACCTTC. The full variable domain, its missing parts supplied by reference TRBV30 and TRBJ1-2, is SQTIHQWPATLVQPVGSPLSLECTVEGTSNPNLYWYRQAAGRGLQLLFYSVGIGQISSEVPQNLSASRPQDRQFILSSKKLLLSDSGFYLCAWSTYREYDGYTFGSGTRLTVV.

The V call is TRBV30, the J call TRBJ2-7; 9 bases fit TRBD1. Germline CDR1 reads GTSNPN; CDR2 reads SVGIG (reference sequence). The CDR3 sequence is 16 residues long. With 2 bases clipped from V and 4 bases from J, the junction kept 12 bases outside the gene matches. The CDR3: CAWSLPGTGRQYEQYF. The CDR3, as DNA: TGTGCCTGGAGTTTGCCCGGGACAGGGAGACAATACGAGCAGTACTTC.

The chain carries TRBV7-9 and TRBJ2-2, with D maybe TRBD1 (6 bases). CDR1 and CDR2 from the germline V gene are SEHNR and FQNEAQ (reference sequence). V shed 7 bases and J shed 5 bases, with 11 bases lying between them. The CDR3 has 13 amino acids. The DNA for the CDR3 is TGTGCCAGCACCCAGAGGGGGACCGGGGAGCTGTTTTTT. Protein sequence: CASTQRGTGELFF.

The chain has TRBV28 and TRBJ1-1; perhaps TRBD1 as D (6 bases). The CDR3 has 13 residues. Trimming stripped 9 bases from V and 8 bases from J, with 19 bases between. Per germline, CDR1 MDHEN and CDR2 SYDVKM. The CDR3: CASCPSGTLEAFF. The DNA of the CDR3 is TGTGCCAGTTGCCCTTCCGGGACATTAGAAGCTTTCTTT. The complete variable domain, with remaining parts taken from reference TRBV28 and TRBJ1-1, reads DVKVTQSSRYLVKRTGEKVFLECVQDMDHENMFWYRQDPGLGLRLIYFSYDVKMKEKGDIPEGYSVSREKKERFSLILESASTNQTSMYLCASCPSGTLEAFFGQGTRLTVV.

This clone has only one observation. The chain combines TRBV7-6 with TRBJ2-1, with D unclear. The V end was cut by 1 base, the J end by 8 bases, with 6 bases between. The CDR3 covers 12 residues. Germline assignment: CDR1 SGHVS and CDR2 FNYEAQ. The CDR3, as DNA: TGTGCCAGCAGCTTAGTGTTCGATGAGCAGTTCTTC. The encoded protein is CASSLVFDEQFF. The variable domain in full, completed from reference TRBV7-6 and TRBJ2-1, reads GAGVSQSPRYKVTKRGQDVALRCDPISGHVSLYWYRQALGQGPEFLTYFNYEAQQDKSGLPNDRFSAERPEGSISTLTIQRTEQRDSAMYRCASSLVFDEQFFGPGTRLTVL.

The chain employs TRBV5-8 and TRBJ2-2; the match to TRBD1 covers 10 bases. Germline loops: CDR1 SGHTS, CDR2 YDEGEE. CDR3 length: 16 amino acids. V gave up 4 bases and J gave up 2 bases; unmatched junction bases: 5. The CDR3, as DNA: TGTGCCAGCAGCCCAGGACAGGGGGTAAACACCGGGGAGCTGTTTTTT. The encoded protein is CASSPGQGVNTGELFF.

The chain couples TRBV19 to TRBJ1-5, with 8 bases aligning to TRBD1. J was trimmed by 9 bases and V by 3 bases; bases with no gene match: 4. The germline gives CDR1 LNHDA, CDR2 SQIVND (reference sequence). The CDR3 runs to 13 residues. CDR3 sequence (DNA): TGTGCCAGTAGTATCGACAGGGGAGGGCCCCAGCATTTT. It yields the protein CASSIDRGGPQHF.

The genes are TRBV9 and TRBJ1-2, with TRBD1 identical over 8 bases. The CDR3 covers 15 residues. With 3 bases clipped from V and 5 bases from J, the junction kept 9 bases outside the gene matches. Per germline, CDR1 SGDLS and CDR2 YYNGEE. Here the CDR3 DNA reads TGTGCCAGCAGCGGGCAGGGGGCCCTCGGATATGGCTACACCTTC. Amino acid sequence: CASSGQGALGYGYTF.

This sequence joins TRBV2 and TRBJ1-5; 8 bases agree with TRBD1. V lost 5 bases and J lost 4; bases outside the gene matches: 4. The length of the CDR3 is 14 residues. CDR1 SNHLY and CDR2 FYNNEI come from the germline V gene. CDR3 region: CASSPGGANQPQHF. The CDR3 DNA sequence: TGTGCCAGCAGTCCAGGGGGCGCAAATCAGCCCCAGCATTTT.

The chain couples TRBV30 to TRBJ1-2; TRBD1 aligns across 9 bases. This CDR3 comprises 13 residues. Per germline, CDR1 GTSNPN and CDR2 SVGIG (reference sequence). The CDR3, as DNA: TGTGCTTATCCGGGACAGGGCCACTATGGCTACACCTTC. Amino acid sequence: CAYPGQGHYGYTF.

This chain connects TRBV18 to TRBJ2-7; D unresolved. The V gene lost 3 bases and the J gene lost 3 bases, with 9 bases spanning the gap. Per the germline V gene, CDR1 is KGHSH and CDR2 is LQKENI. The CDR3 has 13 amino acids. This chain's CDR3 is CASSPARLYEQYF. The CDR3 DNA is TGTGCCAGCTCACCGGCCAGGCTCTACGAGCAGTACTTC.

The rearrangement joins TRBV6-1 to TRBJ2-1; 12 nucleotides line up with TRBD2. Trimming cost V 2 bases and J 5 bases; bases outside gene matches: 4. The CDR3 is 16 amino acids. Germline CDR1 is MNHNS and CDR2 is SASEGT. In DNA form, the CDR3 reads TGTGCCAGCAGTGAACCGACTAGCGGGAGACACAATGAGCAGTTCTTC. This codes for CASSEPTSGRHNEQFF.